This T cell receptor beta chain was documented in a study of radiotherapy plus CTLA-4 blockade in lung cancer (dated by TCRdb to 2016 to 2018). The study in broad terms: Objective responses occurred in around 20% of enrolled patients, and around 29% achieved disease control. Broad study findings and their caveats: After treatment with radiotherapy and ipilimumab, TCR clones that originated in tumors expanded in peripheral blood. The strongest predictors of response, as reported, were early dynamic changes in blood T cell clones along with a rise in serum interferon-beta after radiation.

Focal radiation therapy combined with CTLA-4 blockade (ipilimumab) was tested in patients with chemo-refractory metastatic non-small-cell lung cancer. Libraries were prepared through the immunoSEQ multiplex PCR assay. The table was pulled from immuneACCESS by TCRdb, which kept in-frame rearrangements only. Such tables lose some clones; where checked, under half of the loss comes from unresolved V genes, and the rest has no known cause. This sample has 50,000 to 65,000 clones in its table, and roughly 83% of those were observed once. Clones ranked in the top ten supply approximately 9% of the sample. This clone was seen only a few times. Its antigen is unknown. Within one base of it there is no much larger clone, and no base qualities were kept. V loses 7 bases at its end and J loses 4 bases; junction bases beyond the gene matches: 5. The CDR3, from cysteine to phenylalanine, totals 14 residues. Only the CDR3 part of the read is kept: 42 bases, read in frame from the first base. As encoded in the germline V gene (reference sequence), CDR1 is SEHNR while CDR2 is FQNEAQ.

The rearrangement combines TRBV7-9 with TRBJ1-1, and TRBD1 aligns with 11 junction nucleotides. Sample: peripheral blood, taken from a patient treated with radiotherapy plus ipilimumab. The receptor was derived from a human donor with non-small cell lung cancer who had a complete response to radiotherapy plus ipilimumab. The CDR3 protein sequence reads: CASTLDRGLTEAFF. The nucleotides read TGTGCCAGCACCTTGGACAGGGGGCTCACTGAAGCTTTCTTT.